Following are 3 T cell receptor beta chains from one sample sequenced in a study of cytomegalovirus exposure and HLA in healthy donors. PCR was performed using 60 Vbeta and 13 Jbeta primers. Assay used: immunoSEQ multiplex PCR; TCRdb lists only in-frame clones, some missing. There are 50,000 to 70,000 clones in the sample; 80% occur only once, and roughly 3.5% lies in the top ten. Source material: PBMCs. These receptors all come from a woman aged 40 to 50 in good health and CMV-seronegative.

Here the CDR3 reads CASSQERTPAFF. CDR3 nucleotide sequence: TGTGCCAGCAGCCAAGAGAGGACTCCAGCTTTCTTT. The gene calls are TRBV7-2 and TRBJ1-1; D unclear. The CDR3 has 12 residues. V lost 5 bases and J 10 bases, leaving 14 bases between the germline ends. Germline CDR1 is SGHTA and CDR2 is FQGNSA.

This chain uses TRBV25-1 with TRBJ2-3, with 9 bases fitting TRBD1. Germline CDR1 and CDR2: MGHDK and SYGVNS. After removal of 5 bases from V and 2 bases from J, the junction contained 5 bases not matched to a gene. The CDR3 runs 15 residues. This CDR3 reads CASSSLQGATDTQYF. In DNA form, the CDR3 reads TGTGCCAGCAGTTCCTTACAGGGGGCCACAGATACGCAGTATTTT. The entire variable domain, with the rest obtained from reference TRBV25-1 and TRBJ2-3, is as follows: EADIYQTPRYLVIGTGKKITLECSQTMGHDKMYWYQQDPGMELHLIHYSYGVNSTEKGDLSSESTVSRIRTEHFPLTLESARPSHTSQYLCASSSLQGATDTQYFGPGTRLTVL.

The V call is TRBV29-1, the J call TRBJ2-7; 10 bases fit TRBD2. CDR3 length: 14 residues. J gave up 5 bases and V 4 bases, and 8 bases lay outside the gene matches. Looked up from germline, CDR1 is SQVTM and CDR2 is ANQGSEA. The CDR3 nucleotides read TGCAGCGTTGTATTTGCTAGCGGGAGAGACGAGCAGTACTTC. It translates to CSVVFASGRDEQYF.